The rows below give T cell receptor beta chains drawn from one sample of a study of T cells in Graves' hyperthyroidism and ophthalmopathy. MiXCR, run by TCRdb on the multiplex PCR reads, gives a single entry per CDR3 protein. The profile covers about 640,000 distinct CDR3 sequences, with around 21% appearing a single time and over 30% taken by the ten largest. Sequenced sample: blood. Receptors originate from a man aged 25-40 years with Graves' ophthalmopathy. Both conserved end residues are part of each CDR3. A D gene is named only where the DNA matches it firmly. Rows give clone size only sometimes, using once, few, many, or a class for an expanded clone.

clone_size	j_call	d_call	v_call	cdr3_nt	cdr3_aa
many	TRBJ2-7	NA	TRBV27	TGTGCCAGCAGTACGTCCCGTTCCTACGAGCAGTACTTC	CASSTSRSYEQYF
few	TRBJ1-4	TRBD1	TRBV3-1	TGTGCCAGCAGCCACGATGGACAGGACCTAAATGAAAAACTGTTTTTT	CASSHDGQDLNEKLFF
many	TRBJ1-1	TRBD1	TRBV20-1	TGCAGTGCTGGAAGGGGACAGCAGAACACTGAAGTTTTCTTT	CSAGRGQQNTEVFF
once	TRBJ1-1	NA	TRBV5-1	TGCGCCAGCAGCCAAACAACAGCGAACACTGAAGCTTTCTTT	CASSQTTANTEAFF
NA	TRBJ1-2	NA	TRBV30	TGTGCCTGGAGTGTAGGTCGGAACCATGGCTACACCTTC	CAWSVGRNHGYTF
NA	TRBJ1-5	NA	TRBV7-9	TGTGCCAGCAGCTTAGGAGGGTCAGTGCTTAATCAGCCCCAGCATTTT	CASSLGGSVLNQPQHF
many	TRBJ2-5	NA	TRBV9	TGTGCCAGCAGCGTAGGGGGGGGCGAGACCCAGTACTTC	CASSVGGGETQYF
few	TRBJ1-6	NA	TRBV5-1	TGCGCCAGCAGCCCCGACGCTTATTCACCCCTCCACTTT	CASSPDAYSPLHF
NA	TRBJ2-7	NA	TRBV13	TGTGCCAGCAGCGTAGATGGGGGGGCCTCCTACGAGCAGTACTTC	CASSVDGGASYEQYF
many	TRBJ2-3	TRBD2	TRBV20-1	TGCAGTGCTAGAGATAGCGGGAGGGATACGCAGTATTTT	CSARDSGRDTQYF
many	TRBJ1-5	NA	TRBV28	TGTGCCAGCAGCGTCCCCTGGATCAGCAATCAGCCCCAGCATTTT	CASSVPWISNQPQHF
NA	TRBJ1-1	NA	TRBV19	TGTGCCAGTAGTATAGGACGGACGAACACTGAAGCTTTCTTT	CASSIGRTNTEAFF
NA	TRBJ2-3	TRBD2	TRBV7-9	TGTGCCAGCAGCTACCGCGGGAGGACGGTACTCCGCACAGATACGCAGTATTTT	CASSYRGRTVLRTDTQYF
NA	TRBJ1-6	NA	TRBV20-1	TGCAGTGCTAGAGAGCGTGCGATGGATTCACCCCTCCACTTT	CSARERAMDSPLHF
NA	TRBJ2-7	NA	TRBV10-3	TGTGCCATCAGTCCCCTGGAGAACAACGAGCAGTACTTC	CAISPLENNEQYF
many	TRBJ2-4	TRBD2	TRBV5-1	TGCGCCAGCAGCTTGGGTGGAGCGGGATGGAACATTCAGTACTTC	CASSLGGAGWNIQYF
NA	TRBJ2-2	NA	TRBV5-6	TGTGCCAGCAGCTTAGTCCGGGGGCCTACCGGGGAGCTGTTTTTT	CASSLVRGPTGELFF
few	TRBJ2-6	NA	TRBV3-1	TGTGCCAGCAGCCAAGGGGGGCGGAAGGGGGCCAACGTCCTGACTTTC	CASSQGGRKGANVLTF
few	TRBJ2-1	TRBD2	TRBV7-8	TGTGCCAGCAGCTTAGGGGGGCTAGCGGGAAACTCCTACAATGAGCAGTTCTTC	CASSLGGLAGNSYNEQFF
NA	TRBJ2-5	TRBD2	TRBV3-1	TGTGCCAGCAGCCAAGAAAGTAGTATTAGCGGGACCCATATAGAGACCCAGTACTTC	CASSQESSISGTHIETQYF
NA	TRBJ2-2	NA	TRBV20-1	TGCAGTGCTATAGAGTTCTCTGACACCGGGGAGCTGTTTTTT	CSAIEFSDTGELFF
NA	TRBJ2-3	NA	TRBV2	TGTGCCAGCAGTGAAGCGCTTCGCAGCACAGATACGCAGTATTTT	CASSEALRSTDTQYF
NA	TRBJ2-7	TRBD2	TRBV20-1	TGCAGTGCTCCCCTTAGCGGGAGGTCCTACGAGCAGTACTTC	CSAPLSGRSYEQYF
NA	TRBJ2-3	NA	TRBV6-2/TRBV6-3	TGTGCCAGCAGTTACGGCCCAAACTACAGCACAGATACGCAGTATTTT	CASSYGPNYSTDTQYF
few	TRBJ2-1	NA	TRBV27	TGTGCCAGCAGTTGGAGGGATGGGGACAATGAGCAGTTCTTC	CASSWRDGDNEQFF
many	TRBJ2-1	NA	TRBV11-2	TGTGCCAGCAGCTTAGGGGCCGTCCTCGAGCAGTTCTTC	CASSLGAVLEQFF
many	TRBJ2-1	NA	TRBV2	TGTGCCAGCAGTGAAGAGGTAGGGGCGGGTCATGAGCAGTTCTTC	CASSEEVGAGHEQFF
few	TRBJ2-3	TRBD2	TRBV28	TGTGCCAGCAGCCCCCCTCGGGGGAGGGTTGCTAGCACAGATACGCAGTATTTT	CASSPPRGRVASTDTQYF
NA	TRBJ1-4	NA	TRBV5-1	TGCGCCAGCAGCTTGGAGGCGCAGCCGAATGAAAAACTGTTTTTT	CASSLEAQPNEKLFF
NA	TRBJ1-4	NA	TRBV28	TGTGCCAGCAGCTCACCCGCCCGGGGTGAAAAACTGTTTTTT	CASSSPARGEKLFF
many	TRBJ2-7	TRBD1	TRBV20-1	TGCAGTGCTAGAAAGGGACAGGGCTCCTACGAGCAGTACTTC	CSARKGQGSYEQYF
NA	TRBJ1-5	NA	TRBV19	TGTGCCAGTAAGCACGGGATAGGCAATCAGCCCCAGCATTTT	CASKHGIGNQPQHF
NA	TRBJ1-3	NA	TRBV7-3	TGTGCCAGCGGCCAGGGAAATGGAAACACCATATATTTT	CASGQGNGNTIYF